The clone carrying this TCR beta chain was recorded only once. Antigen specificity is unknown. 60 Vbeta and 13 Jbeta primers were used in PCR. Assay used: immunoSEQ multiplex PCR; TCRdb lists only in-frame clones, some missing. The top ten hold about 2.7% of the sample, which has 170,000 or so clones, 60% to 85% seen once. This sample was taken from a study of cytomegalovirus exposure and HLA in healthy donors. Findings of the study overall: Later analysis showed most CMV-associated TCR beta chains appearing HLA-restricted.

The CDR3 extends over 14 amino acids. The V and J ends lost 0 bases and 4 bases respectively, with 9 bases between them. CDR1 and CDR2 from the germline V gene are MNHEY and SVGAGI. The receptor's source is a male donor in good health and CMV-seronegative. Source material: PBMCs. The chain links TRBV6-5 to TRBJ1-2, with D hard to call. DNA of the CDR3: TGTGCCAGCAGTTACTCGGAGGGCGTCTATGGCTACACCTTC. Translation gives CASSYSEGVYGYTF.